This TCR beta chain came from a study of T cell changes during pregnancy in multiple sclerosis. This CDR3 is built from 15 residues. Germline-derived CDR1 and CDR2 are MNHEY and SMNVEV (reference sequence). V was pared by 3 bases and J by 4 bases, with 3 bases of the junction left unmatched. This table comes from immunoSEQ multiplex PCR, and its TCRdb copy is limited to in-frame clones, with some not included. The repertoire holds around 39,000 clones, with around 92% as singletons. The TCR comes from a female donor with multiple sclerosis, enrolled in a pregnancy study. Sequences were derived from CD8+ T cells from peripheral blood mononuclear cells, sampled before pregnancy. The chain links TRBV27 to TRBJ2-1; 10 bases map to TRBD2. The CDR3 DNA is TGTGCCAGCAGTTTGCTAGCGGGAGTGTACAATGAGCAGTTCTTC. This codes for CASSLLAGVYNEQFF.